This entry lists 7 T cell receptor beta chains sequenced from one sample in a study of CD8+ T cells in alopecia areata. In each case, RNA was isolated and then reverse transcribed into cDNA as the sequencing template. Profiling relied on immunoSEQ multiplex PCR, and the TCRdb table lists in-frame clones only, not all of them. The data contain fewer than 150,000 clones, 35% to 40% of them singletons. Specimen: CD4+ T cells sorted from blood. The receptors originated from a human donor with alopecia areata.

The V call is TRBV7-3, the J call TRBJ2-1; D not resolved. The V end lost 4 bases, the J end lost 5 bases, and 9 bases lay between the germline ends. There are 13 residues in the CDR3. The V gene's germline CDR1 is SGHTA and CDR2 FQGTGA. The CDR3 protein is CASSSSLDNEQFF. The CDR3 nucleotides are TGTGCCAGCAGCTCATCTTTGGACAATGAGCAGTTCTTC.

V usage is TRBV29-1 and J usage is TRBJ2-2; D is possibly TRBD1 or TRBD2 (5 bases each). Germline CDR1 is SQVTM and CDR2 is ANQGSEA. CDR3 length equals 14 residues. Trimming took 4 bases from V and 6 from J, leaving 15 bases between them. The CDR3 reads CSVAPTRGAGELFF. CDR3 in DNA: TGCAGCGTTGCCCCCACGAGGGGTGCCGGGGAGCTGTTTTTT.

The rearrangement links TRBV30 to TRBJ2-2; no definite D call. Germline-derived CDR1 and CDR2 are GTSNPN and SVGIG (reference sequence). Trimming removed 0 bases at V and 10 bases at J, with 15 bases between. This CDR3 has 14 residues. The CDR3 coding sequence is TGTGCCTGGAGTGTCTTATACAGTGAGGCGGAGCTGTTTTTT. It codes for CAWSVLYSEAELFF.

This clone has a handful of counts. The CDR3 here is CSGSWASGSNEQFF. The CDR3 DNA is TGCAGCGGATCTTGGGCTAGCGGGAGCAATGAGCAGTTCTTC. This sequence joins TRBV29-1 and TRBJ2-1; 10 nucleotides line up with TRBD2. The CDR3 loop spans 14 amino acids. V dropped 7 bases and J dropped 6; count of bases not matched to a gene: 9. Germline assignment: CDR1 SQVTM and CDR2 ANQGSEA.

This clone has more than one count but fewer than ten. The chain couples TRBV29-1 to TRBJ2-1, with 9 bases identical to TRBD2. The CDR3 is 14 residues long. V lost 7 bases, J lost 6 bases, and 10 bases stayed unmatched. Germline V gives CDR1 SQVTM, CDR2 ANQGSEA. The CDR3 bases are TGCAGCGCAAGGACGGGACTAGCAAGCAATGAGCAGTTCTTC. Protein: CSARTGLASNEQFF.

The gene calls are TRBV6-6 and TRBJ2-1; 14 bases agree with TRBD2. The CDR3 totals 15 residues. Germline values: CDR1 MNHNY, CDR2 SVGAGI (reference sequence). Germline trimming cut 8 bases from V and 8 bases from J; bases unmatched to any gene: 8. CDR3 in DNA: TGTGCCAGCGGACCAGGGACTAGCGGGGGTCATGAGCAGTTCTTC. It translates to CASGPGTSGGHEQFF.

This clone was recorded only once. CDR3 loop: CASSLDRGQPQHF. CDR3 in DNA: TGTGCCAGCAGTTTAGACAGGGGTCAGCCCCAGCATTTT. The V gene is TRBV6-5, the J gene TRBJ1-5; 8 nucleotides align to TRBD1. The V and J ends lost 4 bases and 6 bases, in that order; junction bases with no gene match: 2. Germline CDR1 and CDR2: MNHEY and SVGAGI. The CDR3 has 13 amino acids.